A single sample gave rise to the 21 T cell receptor beta chains below, sequenced in a study of T cell responses to AZD1222 COVID-19 vaccine. Produced via immunoSEQ multiplex PCR; TCRdb's table is partial and in-frame only. The data show around 88,000 clones, approximately 87% seen once. The sample here was peripheral blood, taken on day 0 of AZD1222 vaccination. Receptors were obtained from an adult in good health.

The chain employs TRBV27 and TRBJ1-1; maybe TRBD1 (6 bases). The ends were cut back, 8 bases at V and 0 bases at J, with 10 bases in the middle. This CDR3 has 13 residues. Per the germline V gene, CDR1 is MNHEY and CDR2 is SMNVEV (reference sequence). CDR3 protein: CASRTGMNTEAFF. CDR3 nucleotide sequence: TGTGCCAGCCGTACAGGGATGAACACTGAAGCTTTCTTT.

The genes are TRBV29-1 and TRBJ1-5; 9 bases match TRBD1. V was clipped by 5 bases and J by 3 bases; unmatched bases: 8. The CDR3 runs to 15 residues. Germline CDR1 SQVTM, CDR2 ANQGSEA. DNA of the CDR3: TGCAGCGTTACCAATGACAGGGGGGTCAATCAGCCCCAGCATTTT. The encoded protein is CSVTNDRGVNQPQHF.

This sequence joins TRBV27 and TRBJ2-7; TRBD2 agrees at 8 bases. Losses at the gene ends were 2 bases for V and 2 bases for J; bases not matched to a gene: 8. The CDR3 has 16 amino acids. CDR1 is MNHEY and CDR2 is SMNVEV in the germline V gene (reference sequence). CDR3 amino acids: CASSLTQAGGTYEQYF. The CDR3 nucleotides read TGTGCCAGCAGTTTAACTCAGGCGGGAGGAACCTACGAGCAGTACTTC.

This chain joins TRBV5-6 and TRBJ1-5; a weak D match, TRBD1 (5 bases). The CDR3 extends over 14 amino acids. Deletions cut 5 bases from V and 4 bases from J, with 13 bases between. Germline V CDR1 and CDR2: SGHDT, YYEEEE. CDR3 DNA sequence: TGTGCCAGCAGTTTTAGGGACGAAAATCAGCCCCAGCATTTT. As protein: CASSFRDENQPQHF. The full variable domain, rest sourced from reference TRBV5-6 and TRBJ1-5, is DAGVTQSPTHLIKTRGQQVTLRCSPKSGHDTVSWYQQALGQGPQFIFQYYEEEERQRGNFPDRFSGHQFPNYSSELNVNALLLGDSALYLCASSFRDENQPQHFGDGTRLSIL.

CDR3 protein: CSARVQADRHYGYTF. The CDR3 region has the DNA TGCAGTGCTCGTGTACAGGCGGACAGGCACTATGGCTACACCTTC. The chain links TRBV20-1 to TRBJ1-2; 7 bases agree with TRBD1. CDR3 size: 15 residues. The V and J ends lost 5 bases and 3 bases, in that order; junction bases with no gene match: 12. The germline CDR1 and CDR2 sequences are DFQATT and SNEGSKA (reference sequence).

The V gene is TRBV21-1, the J gene TRBJ2-7. TRBV21-1 is assigned pseudogene status. The CDR3 covers 15 residues. Here the CDR3 reads CASSNRDRLSYEQYF. The CDR3 DNA reads as TGTGCCAGCAGCAACCGGGACCGACTTTCCTACGAGCAGTACTTC.

This chain joins TRBV29-1 and TRBJ1-2; D might be TRBD1 (5 bases). The CDR3 extends over 13 amino acids. V was trimmed by 1 base and J by 7 bases, leaving 13 bases between them. The V gene's germline CDR1 is SQVTM and CDR2 ANQGSEA. The CDR3 DNA sequence: TGCAGCGTTGAAGGGCAGGGTCTAGGTGGCTACACCTTC. It translates to CSVEGQGLGGYTF. The complete variable domain, with remaining parts taken from reference TRBV29-1 and TRBJ1-2, reads SAVISQKPSRDICQRGTSLTIQCQVDSQVTMMFWYRQQPGQSLTLIATANQGSEATYESGFVIDKFPISRPNLTFSTLTVSNMSPEDSSIYLCSVEGQGLGGYTFGSGTRLTVV.

V gene TRBV11-2 combines with J gene TRBJ1-2, with TRBD1 matching 10 bases. Germline V gene data show CDR1 as SGHAT and CDR2 as FQNNGV. CDR3 size: 16 residues. After removal of 0 bases from V and 7 bases from J, the junction contained 8 bases not matched to a gene. The CDR3 protein is CASSLDLGQGIGGYTF. In DNA form, the CDR3 reads TGTGCCAGCAGCTTAGATCTGGGACAGGGGATCGGTGGCTACACCTTC.

With regard to this clone: The germline gene is not matched at one end of the junction; a read error may be the cause. The rearrangement joins TRBV6-4 to TRBJ1-2; D remains unclear. The CDR3 length is 15 residues. The germline gives CDR1 MRHNA, CDR2 SNTAGT. The CDR3: CASSDEGDAKYGYTF. As DNA, the CDR3 is TGTGCCAGCAGTGACGAGGGTGACGCTAAGTATGGCTACACCTTC.

Only one count was recorded for this clone. The J gene is TRBJ2-2, the V gene TRBV9; 7 bases agree with TRBD2. The CDR3 is 17 residues long. The V gene's germline CDR1 is SGDLS and CDR2 YYNGEE. V lost 0 bases, J lost 4 bases, and 9 bases stayed unmatched. The CDR3 loop is CASSVEGTIAGTGELFF. Here the CDR3 DNA reads TGTGCCAGCAGCGTAGAGGGGACCATAGCGGGCACCGGGGAGCTGTTTTTT.

This clone was observed a handful of times. The V gene is TRBV9, the J gene TRBJ2-1; 8 positions match TRBD1. Germline values: CDR1 SGDLS, CDR2 YYNGEE. Trimming at V came to 6 bases and at J to 6 bases, leaving 11 bases not matched to a gene. The CDR3 runs 15 residues. The CDR3 bases are TGTGCCAGCACCCAGGGGGCAGGGGGGATCAATGAGCAGTTCTTC. Its protein product is CASTQGAGGINEQFF. The full variable domain, in which reference TRBV9 and TRBJ2-1 provide the parts outside the CDR3, is DSGVTQTPKHLITATGQRVTLRCSPRSGDLSVYWYQQSLDQGLQFLIQYYNGEERAKGNILERFSAQQFPDLHSELNLSSLELGDSALYFCASTQGAGGINEQFFGPGTRLTVL.

V is TRBV4-1 and J is TRBJ2-7; D is ambiguous. V was pared by 4 bases and J by 5 bases, with 15 bases between. The CDR3 is made up of 14 amino acids. Germline V lookup: CDR1 MGHRA, CDR2 YSYEKL. Written as DNA, the CDR3 is TGCGCCAGCAGCCTCATACGGGCCGTCGACGAGCAGTACTTC. It is translated as CASSLIRAVDEQYF.

The chain links TRBV24-1 to TRBJ1-2, with D tentatively TRBD1 (6 bases). CDR3 length: 12 residues. The germline CDR1 and CDR2 sequences are KGHDR and SFDVKD. The V end lost 9 bases, the J end lost 7 bases, and 14 bases lay between the germline ends. In DNA, the CDR3 is TGTGCCACCGGGCCGGGGGCTGGTGGCTACACCTTC. The encoded protein is CATGPGAGGYTF.

This clone has only a few counts. The chain combines TRBV7-8 with TRBJ2-1, with 9 nucleotides matching TRBD2. With 5 bases clipped from V and 0 bases from J, the junction kept 2 bases outside the gene matches. CDR3 length: 15 amino acids. Germline loops: CDR1 SGHVS, CDR2 FQNEAQ. The CDR3 nucleotides read TGTGCCAGCAGCCTTAGCGGGGGCTCCTACAATGAGCAGTTCTTC. As protein: CASSLSGGSYNEQFF.

This rearrangement joins TRBV6-2 or TRBV6-3 to TRBJ2-5; 7 bases are a match to TRBD1. V lost 2 bases and J lost 9; bases outside the gene matches: 3. The CDR3 extends over 12 amino acids. CDR1 and CDR2 from the germline V gene are MNHEY and SVGEGT. The CDR3 sequence: CASSYPTGAQYF. CDR3 nucleotide sequence: TGTGCCAGCAGTTACCCTACAGGGGCCCAGTACTTC.

V gene TRBV19 combines with J gene TRBJ2-1; possible D gene TRBD2, 6 bases. CDR1 is LNHDA, CDR2 SQIVND, per germline (reference sequence). The CDR3 extends over 16 amino acids. Trimming left V 1 base short and J 0 bases short, with 10 bases between. The CDR3 DNA follows: TGTGCCAGTAGTATAGTGGAGGGTTTCTCCTACAATGAGCAGTTCTTC. Protein sequence: CASSIVEGFSYNEQFF.

In regard to this clone: This specimen includes other DNA sequences encoding the same CDR3. This sequence joins TRBV29-1 and TRBJ2-7, with a weak D call TRBD1 (7 bases). Per the germline V gene, CDR1 is SQVTM and CDR2 is ANQGSEA. V lost 3 bases and J lost 7, with 16 bases in between. CDR3 length: 13 amino acids. This chain's CDR3 is CSVEEGATEEQYF. In DNA form, the CDR3 reads TGCAGCGTTGAGGAGGGGGCTACTGAAGAGCAGTACTTC.

The V and J genes are TRBV7-2 and TRBJ1-5; TRBD1 might be the D (6 bases). This CDR3 spans 15 amino acids. Germline CDR1 reads SGHTA; CDR2 reads FQGNSA. Between the trimmed V and J ends, which lost 3 bases and 7 bases, there was a span of 16 bases. CDR3 sequence: CASSLGGTPTQPQHF. In nucleotides, the CDR3 is TGTGCCAGCAGCTTGGGCGGGACACCCACCCAGCCCCAGCATTTT.

The V call is TRBV5-6, the J call TRBJ2-2, with D possibly TRBD1 on 5 matching bases. V lost 4 bases and J lost 2, with 12 bases in between. CDR3 length: 15 residues. The germline V gene encodes CDR1 SGHDT and CDR2 YYEEEE. CDR3 DNA: TGTGCCAGCAGCCTCCGACAGCGTAACACCGGGGAGCTGTTTTTT. This codes for CASSLRQRNTGELFF.

This clone appeared once. The chain recombines TRBV20-1 with TRBJ2-4; D might be TRBD2 (6 bases). Germline values: CDR1 DFQATT, CDR2 SNEGSKA (reference sequence). This CDR3 region has 14 residues. Trimming removed 3 bases at V and 2 bases at J, with 11 bases between. The chain's CDR3 is CSASTGVSKNIQYF. The CDR3 bases are TGCAGTGCTAGTACGGGGGTGTCCAAAAACATTCAGTACTTC.

V gene TRBV15 combines with J gene TRBJ2-1; perhaps TRBD2 as D (5 bases). This CDR3 contains 13 residues. With 7 bases removed from V and 2 bases from J, the gap between germline ends came to 9 bases. The germline CDR1 and CDR2 sequences are LNHNV and YYDKDF (reference sequence). Here the CDR3 reads CATTGVAYNEQFF. In DNA form, the CDR3 reads TGTGCCACCACCGGGGTGGCCTACAATGAGCAGTTCTTC. The whole variable domain, filled in from reference TRBV15 and TRBJ2-1, reads DAMVIQNPRYQVTQFGKPVTLSCSQTLNHNVMYWYQQKSSQAPKLLFHYYDKDFNNEADTPDNFQSRRPNTSFCFLDIRSPGLGDTAMYLCATTGVAYNEQFFGPGTRLTVL.